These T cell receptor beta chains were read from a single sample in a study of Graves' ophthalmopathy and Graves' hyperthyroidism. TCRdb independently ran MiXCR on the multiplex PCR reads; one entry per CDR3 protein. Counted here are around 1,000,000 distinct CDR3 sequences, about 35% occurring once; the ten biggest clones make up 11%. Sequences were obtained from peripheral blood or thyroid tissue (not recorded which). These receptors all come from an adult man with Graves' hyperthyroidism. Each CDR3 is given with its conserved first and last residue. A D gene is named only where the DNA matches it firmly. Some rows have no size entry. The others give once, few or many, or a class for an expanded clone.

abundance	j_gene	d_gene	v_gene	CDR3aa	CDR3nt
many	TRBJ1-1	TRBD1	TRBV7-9	CASSLRTGRTEAFF	TGTGCCAGCAGCTTAAGGACAGGGCGGACTGAAGCTTTCTTT
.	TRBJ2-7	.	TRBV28	CASSQNRDRVEQYF	TGTGCCAGCAGTCAAAACCGGGACCGGGTTGAGCAGTACTTC
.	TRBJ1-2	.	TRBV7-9	CASSLEGRPGNYGYTF	TGTGCCAGCAGCTTGGAGGGGCGACCGGGAAACTATGGCTACACCTTC
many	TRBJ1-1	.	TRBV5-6	CASSYRVGGTEAFF	TGTGCCAGCAGCTACAGGGTAGGGGGCACTGAAGCTTTCTTT
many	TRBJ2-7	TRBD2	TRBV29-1	CSVQEFRAGGRYEQYF	TGCAGCGTCCAGGAATTCCGAGCGGGAGGACGCTACGAGCAGTACTTC
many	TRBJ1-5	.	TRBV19	CASSFFINQPQHF	TGTGCCAGTAGTTTCTTCATCAATCAGCCCCAGCATTTT
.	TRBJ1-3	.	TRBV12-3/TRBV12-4	CASSFASSGNTIYF	TGTGCCAGCAGTTTTGCGAGCTCTGGAAACACCATATATTTT
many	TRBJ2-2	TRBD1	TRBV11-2	CASSLATGGASGELFF	TGTGCCAGCAGCTTAGCGACAGGGGGCGCATCCGGGGAGCTGTTTTTT
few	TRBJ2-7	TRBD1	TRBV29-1	CSQDEGQGASEQYF	TGCAGCCAAGATGAGGGACAGGGGGCGTCGGAGCAGTACTTC
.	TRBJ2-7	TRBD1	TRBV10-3	CARTGHLYEQYF	TGTGCCAGGACAGGGCACCTCTACGAGCAGTACTTC
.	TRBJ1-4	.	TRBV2	CASSGRGPARLFF	TGTGCCAGCAGTGGCCGGGGCCCGGCGCGTTTGTTTTTT
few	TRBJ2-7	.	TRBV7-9	CASSPTYGGANSYEQYF	TGTGCCAGCAGCCCCACTTACGGCGGGGCAAACTCCTACGAGCAGTACTTC
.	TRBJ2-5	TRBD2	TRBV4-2	CASSQEAGGPVETQYF	TGTGCCAGCAGCCAAGAAGCGGGAGGGCCTGTGGAGACCCAGTACTTC
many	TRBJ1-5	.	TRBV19	CAVGGQPQHF	TGTGCCGTGGGGGGTCAGCCCCAGCATTTT
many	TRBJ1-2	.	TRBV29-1	CSVFPTDAGYTF	TGCAGCGTTTTTCCGACAGATGCTGGCTACACCTTC
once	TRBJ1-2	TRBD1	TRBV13	CASSRTSGTANKNHYGYTF	TGTGCCAGCAGCCGAACTAGCGGGACAGCAAATAAGAACCACTATGGCTACACCTTC
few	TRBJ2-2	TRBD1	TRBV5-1	CASSVNRDRRLGTGELFF	TGCGCCAGCAGCGTCAACCGGGACAGGCGATTGGGGACCGGGGAGCTGTTTTTT
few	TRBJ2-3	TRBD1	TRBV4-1	CASTGTGKDTQYF	TGCGCCAGCACCGGGACAGGGAAAGATACGCAGTATTTT
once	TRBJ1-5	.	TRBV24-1	CASSLVANSNQPQHF	TGTGCCAGCAGTTTAGTAGCAAATAGCAATCAGCCCCAGCATTTT
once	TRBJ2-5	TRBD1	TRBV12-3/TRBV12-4	CASSPLDRGVGETQYF	TGTGCCAGCAGTCCCCTAGACAGGGGAGTCGGAGAGACCCAGTACTTC
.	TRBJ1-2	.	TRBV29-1	CSSHSYYGYTF	TGCAGCAGCCACTCGTACTATGGCTACACCTTC
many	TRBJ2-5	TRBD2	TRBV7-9	CASSFLAGGQETQYF	TGTGCCAGCAGCTTCCTAGCGGGGGGCCAAGAGACCCAGTACTTC
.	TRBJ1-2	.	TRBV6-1	CAISYSSTLGQHHYGYTF	TGTGCCATCAGTTACTCATCAACCCTCGGACAGCACCACTATGGCTACACCTTC
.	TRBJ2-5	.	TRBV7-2	CASSSPKLGDVLAETQYF	TGTGCCAGCAGCTCCCCTAAGCTCGGAGATGTCCTGGCAGAGACCCAGTACTTC
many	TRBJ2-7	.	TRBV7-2	CASSLELGPHEQYF	TGTGCCAGCAGCTTAGAGTTAGGACCCCACGAGCAGTACTTC
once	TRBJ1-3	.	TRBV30	CAWSGGETMAGNTIYF	TGTGCCTGGAGTGGGGGCGAGACAATGGCTGGAAACACCATATATTTT
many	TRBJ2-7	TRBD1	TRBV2	CASSEDRGQYEQYF	TGTGCCAGCAGTGAAGACAGGGGCCAATACGAGCAGTACTTC
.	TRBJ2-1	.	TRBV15	CATSRGQGDEQFF	TGTGCCACCAGCAGAGGCCAGGGCGATGAGCAGTTCTTC
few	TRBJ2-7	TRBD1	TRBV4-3	CASSQYRGEEQYF	TGCGCCAGCAGCCAATACAGGGGGGAAGAGCAGTACTTC
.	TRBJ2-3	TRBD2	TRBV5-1	CASSLVVAGATSTDTQYF	TGCGCCAGCAGCTTGGTGGTAGCGGGAGCGACCAGCACAGATACGCAGTATTTT
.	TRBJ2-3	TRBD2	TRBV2	CASSPLAGGTDTQYF	TGTGCCAGCAGTCCACTAGCGGGAGGCACAGATACGCAGTATTTT
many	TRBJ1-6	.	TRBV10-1	CASSASDNSPLHF	TGCGCCAGCAGTGCCTCGGATAATTCACCCCTCCACTTT
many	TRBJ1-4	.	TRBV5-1	CASSLGRGNEKLFF	TGCGCCAGCAGCCTCGGGAGAGGGAATGAAAAACTGTTTTTT
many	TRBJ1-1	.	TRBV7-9	CASSFPLTANTEAFF	TGTGCCAGCAGCTTCCCCCTGACAGCGAACACTGAAGCTTTCTTT
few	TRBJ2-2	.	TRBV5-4	CASSLDWGNTGELFF	TGTGCCAGCAGCTTAGACTGGGGGAACACCGGGGAGCTGTTTTTT
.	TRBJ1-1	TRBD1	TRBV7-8	CASSQKQGAREAFF	TGTGCCAGCAGCCAAAAACAGGGGGCCAGAGAAGCTTTCTTT
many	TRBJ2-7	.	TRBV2	CASSSDKISYEQYF	TGTGCCAGCAGCTCCGACAAAATCTCCTACGAGCAGTACTTC
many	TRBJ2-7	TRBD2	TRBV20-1	CSARAPSGRVHEQYF	TGCAGTGCTAGAGCCCCTAGCGGGAGGGTTCACGAGCAGTACTTC
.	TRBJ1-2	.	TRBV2	CASTVRGRPNYGYTF	TGTGCCAGCACCGTAAGGGGCAGACCTAACTATGGCTACACCTTC
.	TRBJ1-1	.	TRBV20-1	CSARGGVSTEAFF	TGCAGTGCTAGAGGGGGGGTTTCCACTGAAGCTTTCTTT
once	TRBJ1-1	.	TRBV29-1	CSASGVNTEAFF	TGCAGCGCATCCGGGGTGAACACTGAAGCTTTCTTT
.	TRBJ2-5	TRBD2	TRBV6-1	CASSLNGLAGENQYF	TGTGCCAGCAGCCTAAACGGACTAGCGGGAGAAAACCAGTACTTC
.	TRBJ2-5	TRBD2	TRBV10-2	CASGVAGGSARTQYF	TGCGCCAGCGGGGTAGCGGGAGGGTCCGCAAGGACCCAGTACTTC
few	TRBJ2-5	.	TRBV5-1	CASSLSPRTQYF	TGCGCCAGCAGCTTGAGCCCGAGGACCCAGTACTTC
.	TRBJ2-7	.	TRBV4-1	CASSQGQVSSYEQYF	TGCGCCAGCAGCCAAGGACAGGTATCTTCCTACGAGCAGTACTTC
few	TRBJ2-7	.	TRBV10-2	CASSDSGPTSSAQYF	TGCGCCAGCAGTGACTCCGGGCCGACTTCGAGTGCCCAGTACTTC
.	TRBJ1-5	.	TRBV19	CTSSIEDYSNQPQHF	TGTACCAGTAGTATAGAGGATTATAGCAATCAGCCCCAGCATTTT
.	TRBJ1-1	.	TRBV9	CASSVDGQPNTEAFF	TGTGCCAGCAGCGTAGACGGACAGCCGAACACTGAAGCTTTCTTT
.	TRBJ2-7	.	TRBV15	CATSRVGGRTRPTEQYF	TGTGCCACCAGCAGAGTTGGGGGGAGGACTCGACCTACAGAGCAGTACTTC
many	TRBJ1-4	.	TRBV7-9	CASSNEKLFF	TGTGCCAGCAGCAATGAAAAACTGTTTTTT
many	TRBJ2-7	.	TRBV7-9	CASSLVGQTSYEQYF	TGTGCCAGCAGCTTAGTAGGGCAGACCAGCTACGAGCAGTACTTC
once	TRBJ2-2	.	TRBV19	CASNRAGELFF	TGTGCCAGTAACAGGGCCGGGGAGCTGTTTTTT
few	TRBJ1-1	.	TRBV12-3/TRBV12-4	CASSSVWEGPSGTEAFF	TGTGCCAGCAGTTCAGTTTGGGAGGGGCCAAGCGGCACTGAAGCTTTCTTT